These 8 T cell receptor beta chains share one sample of origin, sequenced in a study of identical twins (dated by TCRdb to the mid-2010s). To prepare the library, 5' RACE was applied. TCRdb records Illumina HiSeq 2000 as the sequencer. TCRdb trimmed the raw reads at Q25, called clones with MiXCR and kept productive beta chains. For every CDR3 protein sequence, its rows merge into one entry that carries the most common genes and DNA. The sample table records about 900,000 distinct CDR3 sequences; more than 9% of these occur just once. Of the sample, about 1.5% falls within the top ten clones. The same specimen was also included in a second study, on yellow fever vaccine responses in identical twins.

Sequenced sample: PBMCs. These receptors were taken from a woman younger than 35 in good health.

In its sample, this clonotype was seen many times. V and J are TRBV20-1 and TRBJ2-7; possibly TRBD1 for D (6 bases). This CDR3 is built from 14 residues. Germline V gives CDR1 DFQATT, CDR2 SNEGSKA (reference sequence). V was trimmed by 1 base and J by 3 bases, leaving 13 bases between them. The CDR3 coding sequence is TGCAGTGCTAGAGCCCCGAGGGGGTACTACGAGCAGTACGTC. It specifies CSARAPRGYYEQYV.

V gene TRBV5-1 combines with J gene TRBJ2-2, with D unresolved. Germline CDR1 SGHRS, CDR2 YFSETQ. V lost 0 bases and J lost 2, with 11 bases in between. This CDR3 is 16 amino acids long. CDR3 nucleotide sequence: TGCGCCAGCAGCTTGGACTTGACTTCAAACACCGGGGAGCTGTTTTTT. It codes for CASSLDLTSNTGELFF.

This clonotype was recorded at least ten times. This rearrangement joins TRBV12-3 or TRBV12-4 to TRBJ1-1; 7 positions match TRBD1. The CDR3 runs to 14 residues. Trimming removed 3 bases from V and 1 base from J; junction bases left unmatched: 2. CDR3 coding DNA: TGTGCCAGCAGTTTGACAGGGTCGAACACTGAAGCTTTCTTT. Encoded protein: CASSLTGSNTEAFF.

V usage is TRBV5-1 and J usage is TRBJ2-3; 8 bases are shared with TRBD2. The trim removed 1 base at V and 2 bases at J, leaving 6 bases unmatched. From germline, CDR1 is SGHRS and CDR2 YFSETQ. This CDR3 spans 16 amino acids. The CDR3 loop reads CASSLNGLANTDTQYF. The CDR3 nucleotides are TGCGCCAGCAGCTTGAACGGACTAGCAAACACAGATACGCAGTATTTT.

The rearrangement links TRBV4-1 to TRBJ1-6; maybe TRBD1 (6 bases). Trimming took off 6 bases at V and 5 bases at J, with 11 bases between the two ends. The CDR3 is 14 residues long. The V gene's germline CDR1 is MGHRA and CDR2 YSYEKL. CDR3 DNA sequence: TGCGCCAGCAGGGGAGGACAGAATAATTCACCCCTCCACTTT. It is translated as CASRGGQNNSPLHF.

Many counts were recorded for this clonotype. The chain carries TRBV5-1 and TRBJ1-1; 7 nucleotides agree with TRBD1. After removal of 3 bases from V and 0 bases from J, the junction contained 2 bases not matched to a gene. Looked up from germline, CDR1 is SGHRS and CDR2 is YFSETQ. This CDR3 spans 14 amino acids. The CDR3 here is CASSSDRVNTEAFF. As DNA, the CDR3 is TGCGCCAGCAGCTCAGACAGGGTGAACACTGAAGCTTTCTTT.

In this sample, this clonotype turned up a few times. For the CDR3, the DNA is TGCGCCAGCAGCGCCGGGACAGGGACTTATGAGACCCAGTACTTC. It is translated as CASSAGTGTYETQYF. The chain is built from TRBV5-1 and TRBJ2-5; TRBD1 aligns across 9 bases. The CDR3 runs to 15 residues. The germline CDR1 and CDR2 sequences are SGHRS and YFSETQ. J lost 5 bases, V lost 4 bases, and 9 bases had no gene match.

In this sample, this clonotype turned up many times. The genes are TRBV28 and TRBJ2-2; no reliable D call. V shed 6 bases and J shed 6 bases, with 11 bases lying between them. Germline V gene data show CDR1 as MDHEN and CDR2 as SYDVKM. This CDR3 comprises 13 residues. The CDR3 DNA sequence: TGTGCCAGCAGACCCCTCATTTCCGGGGAGCTGTTTTTT. Translated, it gives CASRPLISGELFF.